The 18 T cell receptor beta chains below come from one sample, sequenced in a study of blood T cell repertoires in COVID-19. The method was immunoSEQ multiplex PCR; TCRdb's version includes in-frame clones alone and lacks a portion of them. The repertoire includes around 190,000 clones, 70% to 85% of them detected once, and roughly 3.2% sits in the top ten. The sequenced sample was PBMCs or T cells enriched from blood (not recorded which). These receptors all stem from a woman aged 25 to 39 who had recovered from COVID-19.

This rearrangement joins TRBV7-2 to TRBJ2-5; 12 bases are shared with TRBD2. Germline CDR1 is SGHTA and CDR2 is FQGNSA. Trimming took 7 bases from V and 5 from J; bases not matched to a gene: 11. The CDR3 runs to 16 residues. The CDR3 is CASTPSGGALRETQYF. CDR3 coding DNA: TGTGCCAGCACCCCTAGCGGGGGGGCCCTACGGGAGACCCAGTACTTC.

A note on this clone: Other DNA sequences from this sample encode an identical CDR3 as well. The chain is built from TRBV18 and TRBJ2-2; D not certain. CDR1 is KGHSH, CDR2 LQKENI, per germline. V was trimmed by 2 bases and J by 4 bases, leaving 5 bases between them. This CDR3 is built from 13 residues. The CDR3 loop is CASSPAVTGELFF. CDR3 in DNA: TGTGCCAGCTCACCAGCAGTCACCGGGGAGCTGTTTTTT.

The CDR3 sequence is CASSVVGLSGIRGTDTQYF. The CDR3 bases are TGTGCCAGCAGCGTAGTGGGCCTTAGCGGGATCAGAGGGACAGATACGCAGTATTTT. J is TRBJ2-3 and V is TRBV9, with TRBD2 matching over 8 bases. Per germline, CDR1 SGDLS and CDR2 YYNGEE. V lost 0 bases and J lost 3; bases outside the gene matches: 15. This CDR3 region has 19 residues. Filled out from reference TRBV9 and TRBJ2-3, the complete variable domain reads DSGVTQTPKHLITATGQRVTLRCSPRSGDLSVYWYQQSLDQGLQFLIQYYNGEERAKGNILERFSAQQFPDLHSELNLSSLELGDSALYFCASSVVGLSGIRGTDTQYFGPGTRLTVL.

V and J are TRBV19 and TRBJ1-5; 9 bases are shared with TRBD1. This CDR3 is 14 amino acids long. The germline gives CDR1 LNHDA, CDR2 SQIVND (reference sequence). The trim removed 7 bases at V and 6 bases at J, leaving 7 bases unmatched. CDR3 region: CASTVTGGGQPQHF. In nucleotides, the CDR3 is TGTGCCAGTACCGTCACAGGGGGCGGTCAGCCCCAGCATTTT.

The genes are TRBV28 and TRBJ2-1; the match to TRBD1 covers 10 bases. The CDR3 sequence is 16 residues long. Germline CDR1 is MDHEN and CDR2 is SYDVKM. The ends lost 4 bases at V and 9 bases at J; junction bases unmatched: 12. The DNA of the CDR3 is TGTGCCAGCAGTTCTATAGGGACAGGGGAATTGGGTGAGCAGTTCTTC. It encodes CASSSIGTGELGEQFF.

The rearrangement uses TRBV18 and TRBJ1-1; D possibly corresponds to TRBD1 (5 bases). The germline V gene encodes CDR1 KGHSH and CDR2 LQKENI. This CDR3 contains 13 residues. V lost 3 bases, J lost 2 bases, and 7 bases lay in between. CDR3 sequence reads: CASSPTANTEAFF. The CDR3 region has the DNA TGTGCCAGCTCACCGACAGCTAACACTGAAGCTTTCTTT. The complete variable domain, with remaining parts taken from reference TRBV18 and TRBJ1-1, reads NAGVMQNPRHLVRRRGQEARLRCSPMKGHSHVYWYRQLPEEGLKFMVYLQKENIIDESGMPKERFSAEFPKEGPSILRIQQVVRGDSAAYFCASSPTANTEAFFGQGTRLTVV.

The chain has TRBV3-1 (or the pseudogene TRBV3-2) and TRBJ2-3; no firm D call. The CDR3 sequence is 14 residues long. Germline CDR1 is LGHDT and CDR2 is YNNKEL (reference sequence). The ends were cut back, 2 bases at V and 0 bases at J, with 6 bases in the middle. This CDR3 reads CASSQLPSTDTQYF. The CDR3 DNA follows: TGTGCCAGCAGCCAACTCCCGAGCACAGATACGCAGTATTTT.

Points on this clone: Other DNA sequences within the sample encode an identical CDR3. The chain combines TRBV7-9 with TRBJ1-3; a weak D match, TRBD1 (6 bases). Per the germline V gene, CDR1 is SEHNR and CDR2 is FQNEAQ (reference sequence). Trimming shortened V by 5 bases and J by 0 bases, and 8 bases separated the two germline ends. The CDR3 sequence is 14 residues long. The CDR3 loop is CASSRTDSGNTIYF. The CDR3 DNA reads TGTGCCAGCAGCAGGACAGACTCTGGAAACACCATATATTTT.

A few counts support this clone. The chain couples TRBV6-5 to TRBJ1-5; TRBD1 matches 7 bases. CDR1 MNHEY and CDR2 SVGAGI come from the germline V gene. V lost 2 bases, J lost 4 bases, and 8 bases stayed unmatched. The CDR3 spans 16 residues. The CDR3 here is CASSYKRPGGNQPQHF. The CDR3 bases are TGTGCCAGCAGTTACAAGAGGCCAGGGGGAAATCAGCCCCAGCATTTT.

This clone has only one observation. The V and J genes are TRBV19 and TRBJ1-5; weak D call: TRBD1 (6 bases). Looked up from germline, CDR1 is LNHDA and CDR2 is SQIVND (reference sequence). The V end lost 6 bases, the J end lost 8 bases, and 14 bases lay between the germline ends. The CDR3 sequence is 13 residues long. The chain's CDR3 is CASSLGGREPQHF. DNA of the CDR3: TGTGCCAGTAGCCTAGGGGGTCGGGAGCCCCAGCATTTT.

The chain carries TRBV12-5 and TRBJ2-3, with 9 bases lining up with TRBD2. The CDR3 loop spans 13 amino acids. In germline, CDR1 is LGHNT, CDR2 FRNRAP. The junction had 6 bases not matched to a gene; V was cut back by 9 bases and J by 5 bases. CDR3 coding DNA: TGTGCTAGCCGCGGGGGGGCGGGAGATACGCAGTATTTT. Residues: CASRGGAGDTQYF.

The V and J genes are TRBV29-1 and TRBJ1-2; 8 bases are shared with TRBD1. The germline V gene encodes CDR1 SQVTM and CDR2 ANQGSEA. The CDR3 spans 11 residues. After removal of 5 bases from V and 5 bases from J, the junction contained 1 base not matched to a gene. For the CDR3, the DNA is TGCAGCGTTTACAGGGGGTATGGCTACACCTTC. This sequence encodes CSVYRGYGYTF.

The rearrangement links TRBV5-4 to TRBJ2-7, with TRBD2 as a possible D gene (5 bases). V lost 7 bases and J 2 bases, leaving 16 bases between the germline ends. CDR3 size: 14 residues. Germline V gives CDR1 SGHNT, CDR2 YYREEE (reference sequence). CDR3 sequence (DNA): TGTGCCAGCGGGCCTTTCGGGGTCCCCTACGAGCAGTACGTC. It codes for CASGPFGVPYEQYV.

The rearrangement uses TRBV10-3 and TRBJ1-6, with D tentatively TRBD1 (6 bases). The CDR3 length is 13 residues. Germline-derived CDR1 and CDR2 are ENHRY and SYGVKD. Trimming cost V 10 bases and J 8 bases, with 15 bases left between them. Here the CDR3 reads CATTQGIHSPLHF. In DNA form, the CDR3 reads TGTGCCACTACACAGGGTATTCATTCACCCCTCCACTTT.

V usage is TRBV24-1 and J usage is TRBJ2-1; D is possibly TRBD1 (6 bases). Germline V gives CDR1 KGHDR, CDR2 SFDVKD. V dropped 1 base and J dropped 5 bases, with 14 bases sitting between them. The CDR3 is 16 amino acids. The CDR3 DNA follows: TGTGCCACCAGTGATTTAAAGAGGGGGATCGACAATGAGCAGTTCTTC. Translating it yields CATSDLKRGIDNEQFF.

This clone was counted only a few times. The rearrangement joins TRBV7-2 to TRBJ1-5; D remains ambiguous. This CDR3 spans 13 amino acids. V lost 4 bases to trimming and J lost 4 bases, with 8 bases between them. CDR1 SGHTA and CDR2 FQGNSA come from the germline V gene. The CDR3 DNA reads TGTGCCAGCAGCTCCGGTCCAAATCAGCCCCAGCATTTT. The encoded protein is CASSSGPNQPQHF. Complete variable domain (other parts from reference TRBV7-2 and TRBJ1-5): GAGVSQSPSNKVTEKGKDVELRCDPISGHTALYWYRQSLGQGLEFLIYFQGNSAPDKSGLPSDRFSAERTGGSVSTLTIQRTQQEDSAVYLCASSSGPNQPQHFGDGTRLSIL.

The V gene is TRBV18, the J gene TRBJ1-2; D call uncertain. The CDR3 sequence is 16 residues long. The ends were cut back, 0 bases at V and 2 bases at J, with 13 bases in the middle. The germline V gene has CDR1 KGHSH and CDR2 LQKENI. The CDR3 DNA is TGTGCCAGCTCACCACCGAGGCGGGTGAGGAACTATGGCTACACCTTC. Translation gives CASSPPRRVRNYGYTF.

CDR3 residues: CASSLEGGAYEKLFF. The DNA of the CDR3 is TGTGCCAGCAGCCTCGAGGGGGGGGCCTATGAAAAACTGTTTTTT. This chain links TRBV9 with TRBJ1-4; D is perhaps TRBD1 (6 bases). The CDR3 is 15 amino acids. Germline V gene data show CDR1 as SGDLS and CDR2 as YYNGEE. With 4 bases removed from V and 6 bases from J, the gap between germline ends came to 16 bases.